The 23 T cell receptor beta chains given below trace back to one sample, sequenced in a study of cytomegalovirus exposure and HLA in healthy donors. PCR was performed using 60 Vbeta and 13 Jbeta primers. Some clones are missing from TCRdb's copy, which holds only in-frame ones; the method was immunoSEQ multiplex PCR. The sample has around 100,000 clones, roughly two thirds seen once. Sequences were obtained from PBMCs. The receptor source for this set is a woman younger than 45 in good health and CMV-seronegative.

The chain has TRBV7-9 and TRBJ2-2; D remains ambiguous. CDR1 and CDR2 from the germline V gene are SEHNR and FQNEAQ (reference sequence). The length of the CDR3 is 14 residues. Trimming took off 6 bases at V and 1 base at J, with 9 bases between the two ends. The CDR3 DNA sequence: TGTGCCAGCAGATTGAACAAGAACACCGGGGAGCTGTTTTTT. Protein: CASRLNKNTGELFF.

The chain links TRBV19 to TRBJ2-7; D gene uncertain. Germline values: CDR1 LNHDA, CDR2 SQIVND (reference sequence). The CDR3 totals 13 residues. V gave up 3 bases and J gave up 5 bases, with 11 bases separating them. CDR3: CASSINSRHEQYF. The CDR3 nucleotides read TGTGCCAGTAGTATCAACAGTCGGCACGAGCAGTACTTC.

The chain joins TRBV28 to TRBJ1-5, with a tentative D call TRBD1 (6 bases). V lost 2 bases and J lost 7, with 12 bases in between. CDR3 size: 14 residues. Germline V lookup: CDR1 MDHEN, CDR2 SYDVKM. CDR3 DNA: TGTGCCAGCAGTTTACAACAGGGCGGCCAGCCCCAGCATTTT. This sequence encodes CASSLQQGGQPQHF.

The rearrangement links TRBV11-2 to TRBJ2-1, with 8 bases aligning to TRBD2. J lost 7 bases, V lost 5 bases, and 7 bases had no gene match. Germline V gives CDR1 SGHAT, CDR2 FQNNGV. CDR3 size: 14 residues. The CDR3 DNA reads as TGTGCCAGCAGCGCTAATGCGGGGGGAAATGAGCAGTTCTTC. Translation: CASSANAGGNEQFF.

This rearrangement joins TRBV9 to TRBJ2-5; D gene ambiguous. The V end was cut by 4 bases, the J end by 5 bases, with 12 bases between. CDR1 is SGDLS, CDR2 YYNGEE, per germline. The CDR3 sequence is 13 residues long. The CDR3 loop reads CASSLTTVETQYF. Here the CDR3 DNA reads TGTGCCAGCAGCTTAACGACTGTGGAGACCCAGTACTTC. The full variable domain, rest sourced from reference TRBV9 and TRBJ2-5, is DSGVTQTPKHLITATGQRVTLRCSPRSGDLSVYWYQQSLDQGLQFLIQYYNGEERAKGNILERFSAQQFPDLHSELNLSSLELGDSALYFCASSLTTVETQYFGPGTRLLVL.

The rearrangement uses TRBV18 and TRBJ2-7, with D tentatively TRBD1 (6 bases). From germline, CDR1 is KGHSH and CDR2 LQKENI. V was shortened by 4 bases and J by 2 bases, with 12 bases between the two germline ends. This CDR3 spans 14 amino acids. The CDR3 DNA reads TGTGCCAGCTCACGATCACAGGGAACCTACGAGCAGTACTTC. Residues: CASSRSQGTYEQYF.

V is TRBV6-5 and J is TRBJ2-7; the match to TRBD2 covers 9 bases. The CDR3 covers 15 residues. V was clipped by 6 bases and J by 3 bases; unmatched bases: 9. Germline V gives CDR1 MNHEY, CDR2 SVGAGI. CDR3 region: CASRPDSGRFYEQYF. In DNA form, the CDR3 reads TGTGCCAGCAGGCCCGATAGCGGGAGATTCTACGAGCAGTACTTC.

The chain recombines TRBV4-1 with TRBJ2-1; 12 bases are shared with TRBD2. The J segment lost 6 bases and the V segment lost 3 bases, leaving 6 bases of the junction unmatched. The CDR3 consists of 16 residues. CDR1 MGHRA and CDR2 YSYEKL come from the germline V gene. The CDR3 reads CASSQATSGSFNEQFF. Here the CDR3 DNA reads TGCGCCAGCAGCCAGGCGACTAGCGGGAGTTTCAATGAGCAGTTCTTC.

The chain recombines TRBV2 with TRBJ1-2; D is perhaps TRBD1 (5 bases). The CDR3 contains 15 residues. V lost 4 bases and J 10 bases, leaving 22 bases between the germline ends. Germline CDR1 reads SNHLY; CDR2 reads FYNNEI. In DNA, the CDR3 is TGTGCCAGCAGTGTAGGGTATAGGGGAATTGGTGACTACACCTTC. It specifies CASSVGYRGIGDYTF.

The chain is built from TRBV4-1 and TRBJ1-2; D is possibly TRBD1 (6 bases). The CDR3 consists of 16 residues. The V gene's germline CDR1 is MGHRA and CDR2 YSYEKL. Trimming took off 1 base at V and 4 bases at J, with 16 bases between the two ends. CDR3 loop: CASSQAPGHPLYGYTF. The CDR3 region has the DNA TGCGCCAGCAGCCAAGCCCCGGGACATCCCCTCTATGGCTACACCTTC.

This rearrangement joins TRBV4-3 to TRBJ1-2, with 8 bases aligning to TRBD1. The germline CDR1 and CDR2 sequences are LGHNA and YSLEER. V was clipped by 0 bases and J by 6 bases; unmatched bases: 3. The CDR3 spans 14 residues. The CDR3 bases are TGCGCCAGCAGCCAAGATCAGGGGGCGAATGGCTACACCTTC. Encoded protein: CASSQDQGANGYTF.

The rearrangement joins TRBV6-1 to TRBJ1-3; D call uncertain. The CDR3 extends over 12 amino acids. V lost 6 bases and J lost 4, with 7 bases in between. Germline V lookup: CDR1 MNHNS, CDR2 SASEGT. DNA of the CDR3: TGTGCCAGCAGCATAACAGGAAACACCATATATTTT. Encoded protein: CASSITGNTIYF.

J is TRBJ2-1 and V is TRBV28; the match to TRBD2 covers 10 bases. Germline-derived CDR1 and CDR2 are MDHEN and SYDVKM. CDR3 length equals 18 residues. After removal of 9 bases from V and 0 bases from J, the junction contained 14 bases not matched to a gene. The CDR3 region has the DNA TGTGCCAGTCACCCCGGGACTAGCGAGTCTCCCTCCTACAATGAGCAGTTCTTC. Translating gives CASHPGTSESPSYNEQFF. The full variable domain, rest sourced from reference TRBV28 and TRBJ2-1, is DVKVTQSSRYLVKRTGEKVFLECVQDMDHENMFWYRQDPGLGLRLIYFSYDVKMKEKGDIPEGYSVSREKKERFSLILESASTNQTSMYLCASHPGTSESPSYNEQFFGPGTRLTVL.

J is TRBJ2-7 and V is TRBV7-6; the match to TRBD1 covers 8 bases. Germline V gives CDR1 SGHVS, CDR2 FNYEAQ. The CDR3 has 14 amino acids. With 1 base clipped from V and 3 bases from J, the junction kept 2 bases outside the gene matches. CDR3 region: CASSLEDRVYEQYF. The CDR3 region has the DNA TGTGCCAGCAGCTTAGAGGACAGGGTCTACGAGCAGTACTTC.

This clone was counted a few times. The CDR3 is CASSLGAGSLSYEQYF. The CDR3 nucleotides read TGTGCCAGCAGCTTGGGGGCAGGGTCCCTCTCCTACGAGCAGTACTTC. The rearrangement links TRBV5-6 to TRBJ2-5; D might be TRBD1 (5 bases). Gene TRBJ2-7 matches the end of the DNA better, so the J call may be wrong. This CDR3 has 16 amino acids. CDR1 and CDR2 from the germline V gene are SGHDT and YYEEEE.

The chain carries TRBV7-9 and TRBJ1-2, with no clear D. The germline V gene encodes CDR1 SEHNR and CDR2 FQNEAQ (reference sequence). V lost 1 base to trimming and J lost 4 bases, with 7 bases between them. This CDR3 has 13 amino acids. The CDR3 bases are TGTGCCAGCAGCTTAGATAGCGGCTATGGCTACACCTTC. Amino acids: CASSLDSGYGYTF.

V gene TRBV7-9 combines with J gene TRBJ2-7; D perhaps matches TRBD2 (6 bases). Germline CDR1 reads SEHNR; CDR2 reads FQNEAQ (reference sequence). V lost 6 bases, J lost 9 bases, and 18 bases lay in between. CDR3 length equals 13 residues. The CDR3 is CASSPTSSEGQYF. In nucleotides, the CDR3 is TGTGCCAGCAGTCCTACTAGCTCTGAGGGGCAGTACTTC.

V gene TRBV5-5 combines with J gene TRBJ1-1; D is possibly TRBD1 (6 bases). CDR3 length: 15 residues. CDR1 and CDR2 (germline): SGHKS, YYEKEE (reference sequence). V lost 3 bases to trimming and J lost 1 base, with 13 bases between them. The CDR3 is CASSSRPGENTEAFF. The DNA of the CDR3 is TGTGCCAGCAGCTCGCGGCCAGGGGAGAACACTGAAGCTTTCTTT.

V and J are TRBV9 and TRBJ2-3, with no clear D. The V gene lost 0 bases and the J gene lost 1 base, with 6 bases spanning the gap. Per the germline V gene, CDR1 is SGDLS and CDR2 is YYNGEE. This CDR3 region has 14 residues. The CDR3 sequence: CASSVASGTDTQYF. CDR3 nucleotide sequence: TGTGCCAGCAGCGTAGCTAGTGGCACAGATACGCAGTATTTT.

This chain connects TRBV27 to TRBJ1-1; D is uncertain. The germline gives CDR1 MNHEY, CDR2 SMNVEV (reference sequence). With 1 base removed from V and 1 base from J, the gap between germline ends came to 7 bases. This CDR3 is built from 14 residues. DNA for the CDR3: TGTGCCAGCAGTTTATATCCAGGGAACACTGAAGCTTTCTTT. Its translation is CASSLYPGNTEAFF.

J is TRBJ1-1 and V is TRBV29-1; unclear D gene. The germline V gene encodes CDR1 SQVTM and CDR2 ANQGSEA. The length of the CDR3 is 13 residues. The V end lost 7 bases, the J end lost 2 bases, and 14 bases lay between the germline ends. CDR3 bases: TGCAGCGCGGCGGGCGTGGGAAACACTGAAGCTTTCTTT. The encoded protein is CSAAGVGNTEAFF.

The chain recombines TRBV5-1 with TRBJ2-5; D perhaps matches TRBD1 (6 bases). Germline lookup yields CDR1 SGHRS and CDR2 YFSETQ. The V end was cut by 1 base, the J end by 0 bases, with 10 bases between. The CDR3 is 15 residues long. CDR3 residues: CASSLQQGNQETQYF. CDR3 coding DNA: TGCGCCAGCAGCTTGCAACAGGGAAACCAAGAGACCCAGTACTTC.

V gene TRBV2 combines with J gene TRBJ1-6, with 8 bases identical to TRBD1. This CDR3 spans 15 amino acids. The germline V gene encodes CDR1 SNHLY and CDR2 FYNNEI. With V trimmed by 5 bases and J by 7 bases, 7 bases remained unmatched. Here the CDR3 reads CASSRPQGANSPLHF. DNA of the CDR3: TGTGCCAGCAGTCGCCCGCAGGGGGCGAATTCACCCCTCCACTTT.